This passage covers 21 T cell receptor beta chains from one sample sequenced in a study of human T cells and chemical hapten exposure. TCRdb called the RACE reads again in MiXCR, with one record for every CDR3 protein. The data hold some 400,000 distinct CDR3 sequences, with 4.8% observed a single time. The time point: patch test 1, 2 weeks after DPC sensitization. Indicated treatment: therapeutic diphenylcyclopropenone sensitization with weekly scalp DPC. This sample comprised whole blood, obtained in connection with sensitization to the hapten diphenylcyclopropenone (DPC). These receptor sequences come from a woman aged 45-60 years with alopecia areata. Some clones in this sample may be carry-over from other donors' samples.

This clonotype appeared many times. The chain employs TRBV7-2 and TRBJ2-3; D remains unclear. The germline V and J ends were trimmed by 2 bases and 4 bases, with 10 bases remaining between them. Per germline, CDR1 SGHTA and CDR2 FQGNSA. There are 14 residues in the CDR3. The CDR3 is CASSLTPDPDTQYF. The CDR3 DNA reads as TGTGCCAGCAGCTTAACACCTGATCCAGATACGCAGTATTTT.

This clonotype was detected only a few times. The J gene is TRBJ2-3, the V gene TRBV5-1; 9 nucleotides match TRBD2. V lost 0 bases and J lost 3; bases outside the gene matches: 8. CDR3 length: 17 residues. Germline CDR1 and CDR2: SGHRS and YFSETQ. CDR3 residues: CASSLGWRGGRTDTQYF. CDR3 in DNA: TGCGCCAGCAGCTTGGGCTGGCGGGGGGGCCGGACAGATACGCAGTATTTT.

The CDR3 here is CASSLWVGQGNQPQHF. The CDR3 DNA sequence: TGTGCCAGCAGTTTATGGGTGGGACAGGGGAATCAGCCCCAGCATTTT. The chain joins TRBV28 to TRBJ1-5; 10 positions agree with TRBD1. CDR3 size: 16 residues. V lost 0 bases, J lost 4 bases, and 3 bases stayed unmatched. In germline, CDR1 is MDHEN, CDR2 SYDVKM. Variable domain in full (rest from reference TRBV28 and TRBJ1-5): DVKVTQSSRYLVKRTGEKVFLECVQDMDHENMFWYRQDPGLGLRLIYFSYDVKMKEKGDIPEGYSVSREKKERFSLILESASTNQTSMYLCASSLWVGQGNQPQHFGDGTRLSIL.

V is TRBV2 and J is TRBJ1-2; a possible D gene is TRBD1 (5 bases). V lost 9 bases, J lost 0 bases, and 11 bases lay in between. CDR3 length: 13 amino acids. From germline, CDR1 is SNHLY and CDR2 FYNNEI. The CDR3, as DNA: TGTGCCAGGGGGACGGATACTAACTATGGCTACACCTTC. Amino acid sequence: CARGTDTNYGYTF.

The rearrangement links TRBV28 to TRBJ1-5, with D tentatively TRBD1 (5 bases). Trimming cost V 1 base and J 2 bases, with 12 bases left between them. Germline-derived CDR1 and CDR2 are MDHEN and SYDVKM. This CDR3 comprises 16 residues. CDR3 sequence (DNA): TGTGCCAGCAGTTTATCTCAGGGCGGTGGCAATCAGCCCCAGCATTTT. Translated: CASSLSQGGGNQPQHF.

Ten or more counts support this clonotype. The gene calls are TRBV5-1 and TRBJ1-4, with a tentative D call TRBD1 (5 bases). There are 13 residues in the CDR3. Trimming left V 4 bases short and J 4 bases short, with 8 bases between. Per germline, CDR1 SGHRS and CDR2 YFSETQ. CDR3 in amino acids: CASSRDLNEKLFF. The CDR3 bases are TGCGCCAGCAGCCGGGACCTTAATGAAAAACTGTTTTTT.

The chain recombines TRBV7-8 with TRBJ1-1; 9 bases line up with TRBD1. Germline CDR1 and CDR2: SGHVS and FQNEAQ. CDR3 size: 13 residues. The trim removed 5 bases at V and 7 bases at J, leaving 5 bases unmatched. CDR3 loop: CASSRDREGEAFF. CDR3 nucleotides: TGTGCCAGCAGCCGGGACAGGGAAGGTGAAGCTTTCTTT.

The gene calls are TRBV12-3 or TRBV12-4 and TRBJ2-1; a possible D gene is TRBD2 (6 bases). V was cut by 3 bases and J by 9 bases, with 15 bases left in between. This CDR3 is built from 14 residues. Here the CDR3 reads CASSLTRGVTEQFF. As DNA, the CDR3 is TGTGCCAGCAGTTTGACTAGAGGGGTCACTGAGCAGTTCTTC.

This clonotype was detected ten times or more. The CDR3 DNA reads TGCAGTGCTAGAGTTTCTAATGAAAAACTGTTTTTT. Translating it yields CSARVSNEKLFF. This chain links TRBV20-1 with TRBJ1-4; D ambiguous. This CDR3 spans 12 amino acids. Per germline, CDR1 DFQATT and CDR2 SNEGSKA (reference sequence). The V end was cut by 1 base, the J end by 3 bases, with 3 bases between.

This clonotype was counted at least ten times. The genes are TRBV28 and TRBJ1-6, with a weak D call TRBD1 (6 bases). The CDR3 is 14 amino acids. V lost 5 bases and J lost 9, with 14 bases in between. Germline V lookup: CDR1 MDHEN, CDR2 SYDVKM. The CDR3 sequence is CASSAYRVRSPLHF. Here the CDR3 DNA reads TGTGCCAGCAGTGCCTACAGGGTGCGTTCACCCCTCCACTTT.

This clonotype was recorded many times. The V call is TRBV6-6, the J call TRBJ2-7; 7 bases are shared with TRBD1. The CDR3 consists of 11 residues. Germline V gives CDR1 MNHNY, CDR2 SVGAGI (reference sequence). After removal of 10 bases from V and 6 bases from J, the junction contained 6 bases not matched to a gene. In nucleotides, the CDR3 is TGTGCCACCGCGACAGGGATCGAGCAGTACTTC. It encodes CATATGIEQYF.

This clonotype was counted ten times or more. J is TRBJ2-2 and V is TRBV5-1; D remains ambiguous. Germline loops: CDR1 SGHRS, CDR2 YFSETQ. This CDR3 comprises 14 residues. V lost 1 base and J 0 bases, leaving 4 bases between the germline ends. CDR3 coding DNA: TGCGCCAGCAGCTTGTCCCCGAACACCGGGGAGCTGTTTTTT. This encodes CASSLSPNTGELFF.

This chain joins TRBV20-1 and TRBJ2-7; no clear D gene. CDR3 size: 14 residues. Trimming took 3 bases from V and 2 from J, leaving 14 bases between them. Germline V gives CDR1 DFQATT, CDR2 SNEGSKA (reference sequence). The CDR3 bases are TGCAGTGCTAGGGGGAAGGCAGAGACCTACGAGCAGTACTTC. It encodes CSARGKAETYEQYF.

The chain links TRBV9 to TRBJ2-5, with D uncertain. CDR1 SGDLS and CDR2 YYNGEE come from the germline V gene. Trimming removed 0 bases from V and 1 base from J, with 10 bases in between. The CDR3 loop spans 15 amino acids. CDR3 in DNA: TGTGCCAGCAGCGTAGGATCCATACTCCAAGAGACCCAGTACTTC. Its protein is CASSVGSILQETQYF. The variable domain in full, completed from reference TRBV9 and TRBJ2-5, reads DSGVTQTPKHLITATGQRVTLRCSPRSGDLSVYWYQQSLDQGLQFLIQYYNGEERAKGNILERFSAQQFPDLHSELNLSSLELGDSALYFCASSVGSILQETQYFGPGTRLLVL.

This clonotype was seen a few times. CDR3 sequence (DNA): TGTGCCAACTCGGGGACAGGGACCTACAATGAGCAGTTCTTC. Amino acid sequence: CANSGTGTYNEQFF. The chain uses TRBV18 and TRBJ2-1, with TRBD1 matching over 9 bases. V lost 10 bases to trimming and J lost 2 bases; unmatched junction nucleotides: 6. The CDR3 consists of 14 residues. The V gene's germline CDR1 is KGHSH and CDR2 LQKENI.

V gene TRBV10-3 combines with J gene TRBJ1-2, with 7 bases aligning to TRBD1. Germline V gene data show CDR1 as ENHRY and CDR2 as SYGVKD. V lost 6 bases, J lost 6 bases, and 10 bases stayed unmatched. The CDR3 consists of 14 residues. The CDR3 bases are TGTGCCATCAGGTCGGCAGGGGGTCCCGATGGCTACACCTTC. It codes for CAIRSAGGPDGYTF.

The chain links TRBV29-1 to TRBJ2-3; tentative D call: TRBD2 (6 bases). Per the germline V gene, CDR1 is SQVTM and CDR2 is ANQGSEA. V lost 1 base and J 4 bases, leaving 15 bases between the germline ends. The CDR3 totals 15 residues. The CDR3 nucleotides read TGCAGCGTTGAAGGGGACGGGGGTTCCCCAGATACGCAGTATTTT. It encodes CSVEGDGGSPDTQYF.

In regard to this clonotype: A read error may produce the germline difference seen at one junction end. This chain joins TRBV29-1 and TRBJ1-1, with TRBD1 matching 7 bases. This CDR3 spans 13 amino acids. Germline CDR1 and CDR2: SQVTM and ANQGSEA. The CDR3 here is CSVYRGGNTEALF. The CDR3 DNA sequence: TGCAGCGTTTACAGGGGAGGGAACACTGAAGCTCTCTTT.

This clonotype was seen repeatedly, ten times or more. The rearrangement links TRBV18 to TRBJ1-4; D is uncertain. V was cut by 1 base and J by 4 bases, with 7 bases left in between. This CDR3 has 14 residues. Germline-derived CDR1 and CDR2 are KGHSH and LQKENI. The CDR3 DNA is TGTGCCAGCTCACCACTCCCAGTTAATGAAAAACTGTTTTTT. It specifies CASSPLPVNEKLFF. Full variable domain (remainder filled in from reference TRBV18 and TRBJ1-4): NAGVMQNPRHLVRRRGQEARLRCSPMKGHSHVYWYRQLPEEGLKFMVYLQKENIIDESGMPKERFSAEFPKEGPSILRIQQVVRGDSAAYFCASSPLPVNEKLFFGSGTQLSVL.

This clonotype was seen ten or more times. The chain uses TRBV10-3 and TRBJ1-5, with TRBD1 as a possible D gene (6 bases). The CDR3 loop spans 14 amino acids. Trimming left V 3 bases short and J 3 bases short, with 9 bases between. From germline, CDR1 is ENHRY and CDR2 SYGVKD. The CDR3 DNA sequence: TGTGCCATCAGTGACCGACAGGACAATCAGCCCCAGCATTTT. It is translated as CAISDRQDNQPQHF.

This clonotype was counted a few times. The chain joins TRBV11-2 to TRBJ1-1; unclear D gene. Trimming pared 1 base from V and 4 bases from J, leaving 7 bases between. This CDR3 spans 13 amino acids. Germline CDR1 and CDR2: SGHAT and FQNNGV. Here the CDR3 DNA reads TGTGCCAGCAGCTTAGGGAGGTTCACTGAAGCTTTCTTT. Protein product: CASSLGRFTEAFF.